The 19 T cell receptor beta chains below all came from one sample that was sequenced in a study of OX40 agonist ivuxolimab in advanced cancers. Data came from immunoSEQ multiplex PCR; TCRdb stores just in-frame clones and leaves some out. The sample comprises 45,000 to 55,000 clones, more than 80% of which are singletons, and about 1.2% rests with the top ten. The sample consisted of CD4+ or CD8+ T cells sorted from blood, taken in a trial of the OX40 agonist ivuxolimab. All receptors derive from an adult with an advanced solid tumor such as melanoma, head and neck, liver or kidney cancer.

The chain carries TRBV7-8 and TRBJ1-6; D perhaps matches TRBD1 (5 bases). Looked up from germline, CDR1 is SGHVS and CDR2 is FQNEAQ. Trimming took off 6 bases at V and 9 bases at J, with 21 bases between the two ends. The CDR3 runs to 16 residues. The CDR3 region has the DNA TGTGCCAGCAGACGAGCCCGGGGGGTGACGACTTCACCCCTCCACTTT. It codes for CASRRARGVTTSPLHF.

The rearrangement uses TRBV12-2 and TRBJ1-2; no check of the table's D call, TRBD1, against the DNA was made. TRBV12-2 is listed as a pseudogene. The CDR3 consists of 17 residues. The CDR3 DNA reads as TGTGCAAGTCGCTTAGTAGTCGGGGACAGGGGCAGTTATGGCTACACCTTC. Protein: CASRLVVGDRGSYGYTF.

This chain joins TRBV25-1 and TRBJ1-1, with D uncertain. The CDR3 has 13 residues. Germline CDR1 MGHDK, CDR2 SYGVNS. Trimming cost V 0 bases and J 3 bases, with 5 bases left between them. The CDR3 spells CASSEYSYTEAFF. The CDR3 region has the DNA TGTGCCAGCAGTGAATATTCGTACACTGAAGCTTTCTTT.

The chain uses TRBV2 and TRBJ1-6; no definite D call. Trimming cost V 0 bases and J 9 bases, with 6 bases left between them. This CDR3 is 13 amino acids long. Germline V gives CDR1 SNHLY, CDR2 FYNNEI. The DNA of the CDR3 is TGTGCCAGCAGTGAAGCGAGATCTTCACCCCTCCACTTT. This encodes CASSEARSSPLHF.

This chain links TRBV30 with TRBJ1-6, with D hard to call. The CDR3 covers 13 residues. CDR1 is GTSNPN and CDR2 is SVGIG in the germline V gene (reference sequence). The germline V and J ends were trimmed by 0 bases and 8 bases, with 8 bases remaining between them. CDR3 region: CAWSVQRDSPLHF. The CDR3 coding sequence is TGTGCCTGGAGTGTACAAAGAGATTCACCCCTCCACTTT.

CDR3 sequence (DNA): TGTGCCAGTAGTATAAACCGGGTCCCCACCGGGGAGCTGTTTTTT. Encoded protein: CASSINRVPTGELFF. V is TRBV19 and J is TRBJ2-2, with D uncertain. Trimming took 2 bases from V and 4 from J, leaving 11 bases between them. This CDR3 has 15 amino acids. From germline, CDR1 is LNHDA and CDR2 SQIVND (reference sequence). The full variable domain, completed using reference TRBV19 and TRBJ2-2, is DGGITQSPKYLFRKEGQNVTLSCEQNLNHDAMYWYRQDPGQGLRLIYYSQIVNDFQKGDIAEGYSVSREKKESFPLTVTSAQKNPTAFYLCASSINRVPTGELFFGEGSRLTVL.

The rearrangement links TRBV5-1 to TRBJ2-1; 10 nucleotides match TRBD2. V lost 4 bases, J lost 9 bases, and 13 bases stayed unmatched. CDR3 length: 16 residues. The germline V gene has CDR1 SGHRS and CDR2 YFSETQ. CDR3 sequence reads: CASSPTILAGRGEQFF. CDR3 nucleotide sequence: TGCGCCAGCAGCCCAACAATACTAGCGGGACGTGGTGAGCAGTTCTTC. The complete variable domain, with remaining parts taken from reference TRBV5-1 and TRBJ2-1, reads KAGVTQTPRYLIKTRGQQVTLSCSPISGHRSVSWYQQTPGQGLQFLFEYFSETQRNKGNFPGRFSGRQFSNSRSEMNVSTLELGDSALYLCASSPTILAGRGEQFFGPGTRLTVL.

The chain combines TRBV4-3 with TRBJ2-3; possible D gene TRBD2, 6 bases. This CDR3 is built from 16 residues. Germline lookup yields CDR1 LGHNA and CDR2 YSLEER. V was cut by 0 bases and J by 4 bases, with 14 bases left in between. The CDR3 spells CASSQEFHGDSDTQYF. The DNA for the CDR3 is TGCGCCAGCAGCCAAGAGTTCCACGGGGACTCAGATACGCAGTATTTT.

V usage is TRBV7-6 and J usage is TRBJ1-3; TRBD1 matches 9 bases. The CDR3 consists of 15 residues. Germline V gene sequence: CDR1 SGHVS, CDR2 FNYEAQ. V was clipped by 5 bases and J by 0 bases; unmatched bases: 2. The CDR3 DNA reads TGTGCCAGCAGCCAGGGACAGGGCTCTGGAAACACCATATATTTT. This sequence encodes CASSQGQGSGNTIYF. The whole variable domain, filled in from reference TRBV7-6 and TRBJ1-3, reads GAGVSQSPRYKVTKRGQDVALRCDPISGHVSLYWYRQALGQGPEFLTYFNYEAQQDKSGLPNDRFSAERPEGSISTLTIQRTEQRDSAMYRCASSQGQGSGNTIYFGEGSWLTVV.

This chain joins TRBV6-1 and TRBJ2-5; no clear D. The germline gives CDR1 MNHNS, CDR2 SASEGT. V lost 1 base and J 7 bases, leaving 10 bases between the germline ends. CDR3 length: 13 residues. The DNA of the CDR3 is TGTGCCAGCAGTGAAGAAAGCTACGCGACCCAGTACTTC. Its translation is CASSEESYATQYF.

The CDR3 reads CASSLAGTGFGNTIYF. The CDR3 region has the DNA TGCGCCAGCAGCTTGGCTGGGACAGGATTTGGAAACACCATATATTTT. The chain couples TRBV5-1 to TRBJ1-3; 8 nucleotides line up with TRBD1. V trimming: 0 bases; J trimming: 3 bases; junction bases outside the gene matches: 5. Germline loops: CDR1 SGHRS, CDR2 YFSETQ. The CDR3 consists of 16 residues.

CDR3 DNA: TGTGCCAGCAGCCGCCCGGAGGACAGGGGCACCGGGGAGCTGTTTTTT. Protein: CASSRPEDRGTGELFF. The chain couples TRBV7-2 to TRBJ2-2; 9 bases match TRBD1. The junction had 8 bases not matched to a gene; V was cut back by 5 bases and J by 4 bases. The CDR3 has 16 residues. CDR1 and CDR2 (germline): SGHTA, FQGNSA.

CDR3 in amino acids: CASTSNSGYEQYF. CDR3 nucleotides: TGTGCCAGTACCTCTAATAGTGGATACGAGCAGTACTTC. This chain joins TRBV19 and TRBJ2-7; D remains ambiguous. The CDR3 spans 13 residues. From germline, CDR1 is LNHDA and CDR2 SQIVND (reference sequence). Trimming pared 7 bases from V and 4 bases from J, leaving 14 bases between.

The genes are TRBV6-1 and TRBJ2-3; the D is unclear. V was trimmed by 3 bases and J by 6 bases, leaving 4 bases between them. Germline V lookup: CDR1 MNHNS, CDR2 SASEGT. The CDR3 totals 11 residues. DNA for the CDR3: TGTGCCAGCAGTGAGCTGGATACGCAGTATTTT. It encodes CASSELDTQYF.

V usage is TRBV19 and J usage is TRBJ2-2, with 9 bases fitting TRBD1. This CDR3 is built from 15 residues. J lost 6 bases, V lost 8 bases, and 10 bases had no gene match. The V gene's germline CDR1 is LNHDA and CDR2 SQIVND (reference sequence). The CDR3 DNA follows: TGTGCCAGTGTATTGCGGACAGGGGAGGCCGGGGAGCTGTTTTTT. Protein sequence: CASVLRTGEAGELFF.

This chain uses TRBV4-3 with TRBJ2-3; 8 bases align to TRBD2. The CDR3 length is 17 residues. J lost 0 bases, V lost 1 base, and 6 bases had no gene match. Germline CDR1 and CDR2: LGHNA and YSLEER. CDR3 coding DNA: TGCGCCAGCAGCCAAGTGGCAACTAGCGGAAGCACAGATACGCAGTATTTT. Translated, it gives CASSQVATSGSTDTQYF.

The rearrangement uses TRBV7-9 and TRBJ1-4; D remains ambiguous. V shed 5 bases and J shed 0 bases, with 10 bases lying between them. The germline gives CDR1 SEHNR, CDR2 FQNEAQ (reference sequence). CDR3 length: 15 amino acids. CDR3 DNA sequence: TGTGCCAGCAGCCCCTCCAGTGCAACTAATGAAAAACTGTTTTTT. Its translation is CASSPSSATNEKLFF.

The chain combines TRBV5-1 with TRBJ2-7; tentative D call: TRBD1 (5 bases). Germline CDR1 is SGHRS and CDR2 is YFSETQ. CDR3 length: 12 residues. V lost 0 bases to trimming and J lost 4 bases, with 5 bases between them. The CDR3 DNA reads TGCGCCAGCAGCTTGGACAGGTACGAGCAGTACTTC. Protein product: CASSLDRYEQYF.

The V call is TRBV6-5, the J call TRBJ2-2; the match to TRBD2 covers 9 bases. Trimming took 6 bases from V and 2 from J; bases not matched to a gene: 4. CDR3 length: 15 amino acids. Per germline, CDR1 MNHEY and CDR2 SVGAGI. The CDR3 sequence is CASRERGVNTGELFF. The CDR3 region has the DNA TGTGCCAGCAGGGAGCGGGGGGTTAACACCGGGGAGCTGTTTTTT.